Below, one TCR beta chain is given with its context. No antigen is known for it. This CDR3 region has 13 residues. CDR1 and CDR2 from the germline V gene are SNHLY and FYNNEI. The sample is drawn from a study of cytomegalovirus exposure and HLA in healthy donors. Sampled while nominally healthy, donors likely had unrecorded immune exposures. Points from the study as a whole: Under in vitro conditions, a few CMV-associated chains were confirmed as specific for CMV antigens.

Primers for the PCR totalled 60 Vbeta and 13 Jbeta. Only in-frame clones appear in the TCRdb table, and some are missing; sequencing was by immunoSEQ multiplex PCR. This sample has roughly 130,000 clones; roughly two thirds occur once, and the top ten carry 1.6%. The sample was PBMCs. This TCR derives from a man aged 25-45 years in good health and CMV-seropositive. V is TRBV2 and J is TRBJ2-1; 14 nucleotides align to TRBD2. The CDR3 DNA is TGTGCAGGGGGACTAGCGGGAGATAGTGAGCAGTTCTTC. Translated: CAGGLAGDSEQFF.